This entry is about one T cell receptor beta chain. The entry originates in a study of blood T cell repertoires in COVID-19. TCRdb's table, derived via immunoSEQ multiplex PCR, lists solely in-frame clones and lacks some. The sample lists approximately 240,000 clones, approximately 79% occurring once. The CDR3 runs to 15 residues. The germline V gene has CDR1 MDHEN and CDR2 SYDVKM. Trimming at V came to 3 bases and at J to 1 base, leaving 4 bases not matched to a gene. The V gene is TRBV28, the J gene TRBJ2-3; 7 nucleotides align to TRBD1. Sequenced material: peripheral blood. The source of this sequence is a woman older than 75 with active or convalescent COVID-19. The CDR3 spells CASSLQGVGTDTQYF. The DNA for the CDR3 is TGTGCCAGCAGTTTGCAGGGGGTCGGCACAGATACGCAGTATTTT.